This record concerns one TCR beta chain sequence. This entry belongs to a study of blood T cell repertoires in COVID-19. Trimming shortened V by 4 bases and J by 5 bases, and 10 bases separated the two germline ends. The CDR3 covers 12 residues. Germline V gene data show CDR1 as SGDLS and CDR2 as YYNGEE. Generated by immunoSEQ multiplex PCR, the TCRdb table keeps only in-frame clones and is missing some. The sample records some 200,000 clones, around 80% being singletons. The source of this sequence is a woman aged 65 to 85 with acute or convalescent COVID-19. The specimen sequenced was peripheral blood. The chain carries TRBV9 and TRBJ2-7; D might be TRBD1 (5 bases). This CDR3 is CASSPRQHEQYF. CDR3 coding DNA: TGTGCCAGCAGCCCCCGACAGCACGAGCAGTACTTC.